Each of the 31 T cell receptor beta chains below was sequenced from the same sample in a study of CD8 T cells in ankylosing spondylitis. MiXCR, applied by TCRdb to the 5' RACE reads, yields one record per CDR3 protein. Among 150,000 or so distinct CDR3 sequences listed, approximately 16% were seen once. The sequenced material came from blood, either unsorted or a sorted T cell fraction (not recorded which). Source of these receptors: a male donor with ankylosing spondylitis or in good health (not recorded which).

This clonotype was found many times. This sequence joins TRBV27 and TRBJ2-7, with D uncertain. Germline assignment: CDR1 MNHEY and CDR2 SMNVEV (reference sequence). V gave up 1 base and J gave up 0 bases, with 4 bases separating them. The length of the CDR3 is 13 residues. The CDR3 region has the DNA TGTGCCAGCAGTTTATTCGGCTCCTACGAGCAGTACTTC. Translated, it gives CASSLFGSYEQYF.

This clonotype appeared many times. This chain uses TRBV29-1 with TRBJ2-6; 10 bases fit TRBD1. In germline, CDR1 is SQVTM, CDR2 ANQGSEA. The CDR3 contains 17 residues. V shed 7 bases and J 0 bases; nucleotides not matched to a gene: 9. CDR3 nucleotides: TGCAGCGCTCAGGCGACAGGGGGCGTCTCTGGGGCCAACGTCCTGACTTTC. Translated, it gives CSAQATGGVSGANVLTF.

The table lists this clonotype with many counts. This rearrangement joins TRBV10-3 to TRBJ2-3, with 8 bases identical to TRBD1. Per germline, CDR1 ENHRY and CDR2 SYGVKD. With 6 bases clipped from V and 1 base from J, the junction kept 9 bases outside the gene matches. This CDR3 is built from 16 residues. CDR3 nucleotide sequence: TGTGCCATCAGAGACCCCGACAGGGGTGGCACAGATACGCAGTATTTT. Its translation: CAIRDPDRGGTDTQYF.

This clonotype was found many times. This chain connects TRBV5-1 to TRBJ2-2; TRBD2 agrees at 8 bases. The junction had 8 bases not matched to a gene; V was cut back by 4 bases and J by 3 bases. Looked up from germline, CDR1 is SGHRS and CDR2 is YFSETQ. The CDR3 runs 16 residues. The CDR3 loop is CASSPNHGRDTGELFF. The CDR3 DNA reads as TGCGCCAGCAGCCCTAATCACGGGAGGGACACCGGGGAGCTGTTTTTT. Full variable domain (missing parts from reference TRBV5-1 and TRBJ2-2): KAGVTQTPRYLIKTRGQQVTLSCSPISGHRSVSWYQQTPGQGLQFLFEYFSETQRNKGNFPGRFSGRQFSNSRSEMNVSTLELGDSALYLCASSPNHGRDTGELFFGEGSRLTVL.

In its sample, this clonotype was seen many times. J is TRBJ2-2 and V is TRBV20-1; TRBD1 matches 7 bases. Unmatched junction bases numbered 1, after V lost 5 bases and J lost 1 base. The V gene's germline CDR1 is DFQATT and CDR2 SNEGSKA (reference sequence). This CDR3 has 13 amino acids. The CDR3: CSAWDRNTGELFF. DNA of the CDR3: TGCAGTGCTTGGGACAGGAACACCGGGGAGCTGTTTTTT.

This clonotype was picked up one time. V is TRBV30 and J is TRBJ2-7; tentative D call: TRBD1 (6 bases). From germline, CDR1 is GTSNPN and CDR2 SVGIG (reference sequence). The germline V and J ends were trimmed by 2 bases and 3 bases, with 11 bases remaining between them. CDR3 length equals 13 residues. The CDR3: CAWSTTGIYEQYF. The DNA of the CDR3 is TGTGCCTGGAGTACAACAGGGATCTACGAGCAGTACTTC. Supplemented by reference TRBV30 and TRBJ2-7, the full variable domain reads SQTIHQWPATLVQPVGSPLSLECTVEGTSNPNLYWYRQAAGRGLQLLFYSVGIGQISSEVPQNLSASRPQDRQFILSSKKLLLSDSGFYLCAWSTTGIYEQYFGPGTRLTVT.

This clonotype was detected ten times or more. V usage is TRBV12-3 or TRBV12-4 and J usage is TRBJ1-2, with 7 bases lining up with TRBD1. CDR3 length: 13 residues. The J segment lost 7 bases and the V segment lost 5 bases, leaving 7 bases of the junction unmatched. CDR3 coding DNA: TGTGCCAGCAGTCCCGGGACAGCAGCTGGCTACACCTTC. As protein: CASSPGTAAGYTF.

The chain combines TRBV5-1 with TRBJ1-3; weak D call: TRBD1 (6 bases). This CDR3 is built from 16 residues. The germline V and J ends were trimmed by 2 bases and 0 bases, with 12 bases remaining between them. Per the germline V gene, CDR1 is SGHRS and CDR2 is YFSETQ. CDR3 region: CASSFGQPTSGNTIYF. For the CDR3, the DNA is TGCGCCAGCAGCTTCGGACAGCCGACCTCTGGAAACACCATATATTTT.

This clonotype was observed many times. The rearrangement uses TRBV6-5 and TRBJ1-1; 9 bases are a match to TRBD1. The CDR3 is 17 residues long. V was clipped by 2 bases and J by 6 bases; unmatched bases: 13. From germline, CDR1 is MNHEY and CDR2 SVGAGI. CDR3 protein: CASSYTGTGMIFAEAFF. CDR3 coding DNA: TGTGCCAGCAGTTACACCGGGACAGGGATGATTTTCGCTGAAGCTTTCTTT.

This clonotype was picked up a small number of times. V is TRBV25-1 and J is TRBJ1-4; 7 nucleotides agree with TRBD1. The ends lost 3 bases at V and 8 bases at J; junction bases unmatched: 21. In germline, CDR1 is MGHDK, CDR2 SYGVNS. There are 19 residues in the CDR3. As DNA, the CDR3 is TGTGCCAGCAGTGAGGACGGGACAGTTTTCCTATCCACCTTCGAAAAACTGTTTTTT. This sequence encodes CASSEDGTVFLSTFEKLFF.

This clonotype was observed at least ten times. The chain employs TRBV5-1 and TRBJ2-5; TRBD2 aligns across 10 bases. Germline-derived CDR1 and CDR2 are SGHRS and YFSETQ. CDR3 length: 17 amino acids. V lost 2 bases and J lost 4; bases outside the gene matches: 11. The chain's CDR3 is CASSFELAGTSPETQYF. The CDR3 nucleotides are TGCGCCAGCAGCTTTGAACTAGCGGGAACGTCGCCAGAGACCCAGTACTTC.

Many counts were recorded for this clonotype. The rearrangement uses TRBV4-2 and TRBJ2-2; 10 bases agree with TRBD2. The CDR3 loop spans 16 amino acids. The germline V gene has CDR1 LGHNA and CDR2 YNFKEQ. J gave up 0 bases and V 4 bases, and 2 bases lay outside the gene matches. CDR3 region: CASSPSGRANTGELFF. CDR3 sequence (DNA): TGTGCCAGCAGCCCTAGCGGGAGAGCGAACACCGGGGAGCTGTTTTTT.

The chain recombines TRBV27 with TRBJ2-1, with 12 positions matching TRBD2. In germline, CDR1 is MNHEY, CDR2 SMNVEV (reference sequence). CDR3 size: 16 residues. Trimming cost V 5 bases and J 4 bases; bases outside gene matches: 6. The CDR3: CASSAGTSGSYNEQFF. The CDR3, as DNA: TGTGCCAGCAGTGCCGGGACTAGCGGGTCTTACAATGAGCAGTTCTTC.

Ten or more counts support this clonotype. The rearrangement links TRBV10-2 to TRBJ2-3; D is uncertain. Per the germline V gene, CDR1 is WSHSY and CDR2 is SAAADI. V shed 2 bases and J shed 5 bases, with 2 bases lying between them. The CDR3 is 11 amino acids. This CDR3 reads CASSEIDTQYF. The CDR3 bases are TGCGCCAGCAGTGAGATAGATACGCAGTATTTT.

This clonotype showed up many times. The chain is built from TRBV4-1 and TRBJ1-5; D is undetermined. Trimming pared 2 bases from V and 0 bases from J, leaving 11 bases between. This CDR3 is 16 amino acids long. Germline CDR1 is MGHRA and CDR2 is YSYEKL. DNA for the CDR3: TGCGCCAGCAGCCAAAACGGCTGGGGTAGCAATCAGCCCCAGCATTTT. This translates into CASSQNGWGSNQPQHF.

The table lists this clonotype with a few counts. This rearrangement joins TRBV20-1 to TRBJ1-5; D is unclear. The CDR3 runs 15 residues. Germline-derived CDR1 and CDR2 are DFQATT and SNEGSKA (reference sequence). V shed 6 bases and J shed 5 bases, with 20 bases lying between them. The CDR3, as DNA: TGCAGTGCCCCGCGCGCATCCCGATCCGATCAGCCCCAGCATTTT. Its translation: CSAPRASRSDQPQHF.

With respect to this clonotype: A read error may produce the germline difference seen at one junction end. The chain links TRBV20-1 to TRBJ1-6; 7 nucleotides match TRBD1. The CDR3 extends over 17 amino acids. The germline CDR1 and CDR2 sequences are DFQATT and SNEGSKA (reference sequence). In DNA form, the CDR3 reads TGCTGTGCTAGAGATTTGACAGGGAAAGGGGATAATTCACCCCTCCACTTT. It codes for CCARDLTGKGDNSPLHF.

This clonotype has a handful of counts. The CDR3: CASSSDGLNTGELFF. CDR3 DNA sequence: TGCGCCAGCAGCTCCGACGGTTTGAACACCGGGGAGCTGTTTTTT. This sequence joins TRBV5-1 and TRBJ2-2; no reliable D call. The CDR3 loop spans 15 amino acids. The germline V gene has CDR1 SGHRS and CDR2 YFSETQ. Deletions cut 3 bases from V and 1 base from J, with 10 bases between.

This clonotype was observed at least ten times. The chain is built from TRBV28 and TRBJ1-5, with 9 bases fitting TRBD1. The length of the CDR3 is 15 residues. CDR1 MDHEN and CDR2 SYDVKM come from the germline V gene. The junction had 6 bases not matched to a gene; V was cut back by 5 bases and J by 4 bases. The CDR3 spells CASSPGTGMNQPQHF. CDR3 in DNA: TGTGCCAGCAGTCCCGGGACAGGGATGAATCAGCCCCAGCATTTT.

This clonotype was counted at least ten times. V and J are TRBV28 and TRBJ2-7; TRBD2 matches 13 bases. Trimming at V came to 10 bases and at J to 6 bases, leaving 6 bases not matched to a gene. CDR3 size: 13 residues. Germline V CDR1 and CDR2: MDHEN, SYDVKM. Written as DNA, the CDR3 is TGTGCCACCACGGGACTAGCGGGACTCGAGCAGTACTTC. This sequence encodes CATTGLAGLEQYF.

This clonotype was counted ten times or more. V is TRBV2 and J is TRBJ1-1, with TRBD1 as a possible D gene (5 bases). Germline V gene sequence: CDR1 SNHLY, CDR2 FYNNEI. Between the trimmed V and J ends, which lost 4 bases and 1 base, there was a span of 13 bases. This CDR3 is built from 15 residues. The CDR3 loop is CASSVGAGRNTEAFF. CDR3 sequence (DNA): TGTGCCAGCAGTGTTGGGGCAGGGCGGAACACTGAAGCTTTCTTT.

This clonotype was seen a handful of times. CDR3 bases: TGCAGCGTTCGGGGCGGGGTCACAGATACGCAGTATTTT. Translated: CSVRGGVTDTQYF. The V and J genes are TRBV29-1 and TRBJ2-3, with D perhaps TRBD2 (6 bases). The germline V gene has CDR1 SQVTM and CDR2 ANQGSEA. Between the trimmed V and J ends, which lost 5 bases and 2 bases, there was a span of 11 bases. The CDR3 is 13 residues long.

This clonotype was counted at least ten times. J is TRBJ1-3 and V is TRBV10-2; no clear D. This CDR3 region has 13 residues. Trimming removed 0 bases at V and 4 bases at J, with 4 bases between. Germline V gene data show CDR1 as WSHSY and CDR2 as SAAADI. The DNA of the CDR3 is TGCGCCAGCAGTGAGTCGCGGGGAAACACCATATATTTT. The encoded protein is CASSESRGNTIYF.

Only a few counts were recorded for this clonotype. The chain couples TRBV20-1 to TRBJ2-3, with D unclear. The CDR3 length is 15 residues. The ends were cut back, 3 bases at V and 0 bases at J, with 13 bases in the middle. CDR1 DFQATT and CDR2 SNEGSKA come from the germline V gene (reference sequence). The CDR3 loop is CSASIQSQSTDTQYF. In nucleotides, the CDR3 is TGCAGTGCTAGTATCCAGAGCCAAAGCACAGATACGCAGTATTTT.

This clonotype has a handful of counts. V and J are TRBV12-3 or TRBV12-4 and TRBJ1-3; D remains ambiguous. Trimming took off 4 bases at V and 7 bases at J, with 5 bases between the two ends. The CDR3 totals 11 residues. CDR3 DNA sequence: TGTGCCAGCAGTTACGGGAACACCATATATTTT. Protein: CASSYGNTIYF.

This chain joins TRBV2 and TRBJ2-2; TRBD2 aligns across 13 bases. J gave up 7 bases and V 2 bases, and 10 bases lay outside the gene matches. CDR1 and CDR2 (germline): SNHLY, FYNNEI. The CDR3 has 18 amino acids. Written as DNA, the CDR3 is TGTGCCAGCAGTGAAAGGACTAGCGGGAGTCCCCGGGACGGGGAGCTGTTTTTT. This gives the protein CASSERTSGSPRDGELFF.

This clonotype occurred many times. V and J are TRBV29-1 and TRBJ2-7, with 8 bases fitting TRBD1. This CDR3 region has 12 residues. Trimming cost V 5 bases and J 4 bases; bases outside gene matches: 4. Germline CDR1 reads SQVTM; CDR2 reads ANQGSEA. DNA for the CDR3: TGCAGCGTTCTTAGACAGGGGTACGAGCAGTACTTC. Translated: CSVLRQGYEQYF.

This clonotype was observed a few times. The chain joins TRBV30 to TRBJ2-1; D not resolved. Germline assignment: CDR1 GTSNPN and CDR2 SVGIG (reference sequence). This CDR3 contains 14 residues. Trimming took off 3 bases at V and 4 bases at J, with 13 bases between the two ends. In DNA, the CDR3 is TGTGCCTGGAGCGCCCCCCCGGTGTACAATGAGCAGTTCTTC. This translates into CAWSAPPVYNEQFF.

V gene TRBV20-1 combines with J gene TRBJ2-7; 11 bases agree with TRBD2. CDR1 is DFQATT, CDR2 SNEGSKA, per germline (reference sequence). The CDR3 spans 15 residues. The J segment lost 7 bases and the V segment lost 6 bases, leaving 14 bases of the junction unmatched. This CDR3 is CSAPRRLAGTWEQYF. The DNA of the CDR3 is TGCAGTGCCCCCCGCCGACTAGCGGGAACTTGGGAGCAGTACTTC.

Note on this clonotype: A single base separates this from a much larger clone, so it may be a read error. The V and J genes are TRBV5-1 and TRBJ2-7; possible D gene TRBD1, 6 bases. Germline CDR1 SGHRS, CDR2 YFSETQ. This CDR3 spans 13 amino acids. CDR3 sequence: CASSRDTTYGQYF. DNA of the CDR3: TGCGCCAGCAGCCGGGACACCACCTACGGGCAGTACTTC.

In its sample, this clonotype was seen a few times. The gene calls are TRBV4-1 and TRBJ2-3, with a possible D match to TRBD2 (5 bases). Germline V gene data show CDR1 as MGHRA and CDR2 as YSYEKL. Trimming took off 2 bases at V and 10 bases at J, with 13 bases between the two ends. The CDR3 is 13 residues long. CDR3 bases: TGCGCCAGCAGCCAACTAATAGCGAGTCCGCAGTATTTT. Translation: CASSQLIASPQYF.